The clone carrying this T cell receptor beta chain was counted between two and nine times. This record belongs to a study of chronic HIV infection and antiretroviral therapy. CDR3 size: 14 residues. Germline lookup yields CDR1 DFQATT and CDR2 SNEGSKA (reference sequence). V lost 1 base to trimming and J lost 3 bases, with 13 bases between them. From the 5' RACE reads, TCRdb called clonotypes with MiXCR, one entry per CDR3 protein. The profile shows roughly 39,000 distinct CDR3 sequences, 8.2% of them singletons. The sequenced sample was peripheral blood. V and J are TRBV20-1 and TRBJ2-7; perhaps TRBD2 as D (6 bases). The TCR was taken from an adult who had HIV and had not received antiretroviral therapy, or was an uninfected healthy control (not recorded which). CDR3 DNA: TGCAGTGCTAGAGGAGGGGACTTAATCTACGAGCAGTACTTC. Its translation is CSARGGDLIYEQYF.